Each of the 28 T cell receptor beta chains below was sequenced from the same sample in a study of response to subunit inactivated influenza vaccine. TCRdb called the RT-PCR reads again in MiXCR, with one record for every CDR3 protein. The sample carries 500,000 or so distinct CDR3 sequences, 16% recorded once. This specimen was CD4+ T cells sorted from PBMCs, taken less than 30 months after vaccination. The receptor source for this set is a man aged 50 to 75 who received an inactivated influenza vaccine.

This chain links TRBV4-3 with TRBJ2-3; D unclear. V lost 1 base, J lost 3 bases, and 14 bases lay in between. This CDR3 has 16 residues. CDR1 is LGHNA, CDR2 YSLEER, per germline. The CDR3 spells CASSQGMTLRTDTQYF. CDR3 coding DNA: TGCGCCAGCAGCCAAGGGATGACCTTACGTACAGATACGCAGTATTTT.

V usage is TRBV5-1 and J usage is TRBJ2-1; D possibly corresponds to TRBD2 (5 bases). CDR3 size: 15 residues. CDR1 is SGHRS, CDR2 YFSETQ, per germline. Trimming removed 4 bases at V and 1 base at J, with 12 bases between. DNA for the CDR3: TGCGCCAGCAGCACCACTAGTCCTTCCTACAATGAGCAGTTCTTC. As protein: CASSTTSPSYNEQFF.

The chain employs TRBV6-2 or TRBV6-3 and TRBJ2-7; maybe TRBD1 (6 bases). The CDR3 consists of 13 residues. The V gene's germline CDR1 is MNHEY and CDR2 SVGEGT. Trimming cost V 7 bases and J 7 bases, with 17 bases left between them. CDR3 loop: CASTLPGAREQYF. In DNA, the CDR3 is TGTGCCAGCACCCTACCAGGGGCGCGGGAGCAGTACTTC.

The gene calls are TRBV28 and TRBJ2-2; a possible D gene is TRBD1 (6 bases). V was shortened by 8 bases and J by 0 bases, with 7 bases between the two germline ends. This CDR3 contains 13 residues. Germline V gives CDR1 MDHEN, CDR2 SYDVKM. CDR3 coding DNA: TGTGCCAGCGAGGGGGCGAACACCGGGGAGCTGTTTTTT. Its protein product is CASEGANTGELFF.

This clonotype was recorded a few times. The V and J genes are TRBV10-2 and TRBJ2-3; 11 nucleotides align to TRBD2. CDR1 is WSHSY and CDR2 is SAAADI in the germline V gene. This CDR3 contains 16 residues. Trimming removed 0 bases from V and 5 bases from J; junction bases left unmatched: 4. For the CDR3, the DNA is TGCGCCAGCAGTGAGTCGCTAGCGGGGGGCCTAGATACGCAGTATTTT. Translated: CASSESLAGGLDTQYF.

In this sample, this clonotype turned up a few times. As DNA, the CDR3 is TGCAGTGCCCAGAACTTGGGACTAGCGGGAGGTGGCAATGAGCAGTTCTTC. Amino acids: CSAQNLGLAGGGNEQFF. This rearrangement joins TRBV20-1 to TRBJ2-1; 15 bases agree with TRBD2. This CDR3 region has 17 residues. V dropped 6 bases and J dropped 6; count of bases not matched to a gene: 12. CDR1 and CDR2 from the germline V gene are DFQATT and SNEGSKA (reference sequence).

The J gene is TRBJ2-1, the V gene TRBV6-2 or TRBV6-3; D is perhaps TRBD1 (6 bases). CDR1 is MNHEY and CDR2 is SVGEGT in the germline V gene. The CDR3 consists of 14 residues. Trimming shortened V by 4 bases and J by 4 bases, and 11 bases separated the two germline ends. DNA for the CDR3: TGTGCCAGCAGTTCCCTCGGACAGTACAATGAGCAGTTCTTC. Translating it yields CASSSLGQYNEQFF.

The CDR3 sequence: CASSEGGGRYSNQPQHF. The CDR3 DNA is TGTGCCAGCAGCGAAGGAGGAGGAAGATATAGCAATCAGCCCCAGCATTTT. The chain has TRBV12-3 or TRBV12-4 and TRBJ1-5; D uncertain. CDR3 size: 17 residues. V was cut by 6 bases and J by 0 bases, with 18 bases left in between.

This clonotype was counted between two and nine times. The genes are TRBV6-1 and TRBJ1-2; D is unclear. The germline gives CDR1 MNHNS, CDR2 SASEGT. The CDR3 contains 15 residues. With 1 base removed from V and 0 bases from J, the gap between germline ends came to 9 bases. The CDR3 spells CASSEGLSANYGYTF. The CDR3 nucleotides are TGTGCCAGCAGTGAAGGGCTATCAGCTAACTATGGCTACACCTTC.

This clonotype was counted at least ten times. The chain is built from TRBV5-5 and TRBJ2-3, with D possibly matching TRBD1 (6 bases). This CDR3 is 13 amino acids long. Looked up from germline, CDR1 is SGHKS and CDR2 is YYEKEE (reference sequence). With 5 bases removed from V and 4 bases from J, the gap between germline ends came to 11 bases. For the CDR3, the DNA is TGTGCCAGCAGTCCACAGGGCGCAGATACGCAGTATTTT. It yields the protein CASSPQGADTQYF.

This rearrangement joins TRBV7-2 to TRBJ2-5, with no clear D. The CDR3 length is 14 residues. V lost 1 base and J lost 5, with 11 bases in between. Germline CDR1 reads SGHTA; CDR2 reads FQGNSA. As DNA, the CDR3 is TGTGCCAGCAGCTTAGACTGGGTTAGGGAGACCCAGTACTTC. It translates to CASSLDWVRETQYF.

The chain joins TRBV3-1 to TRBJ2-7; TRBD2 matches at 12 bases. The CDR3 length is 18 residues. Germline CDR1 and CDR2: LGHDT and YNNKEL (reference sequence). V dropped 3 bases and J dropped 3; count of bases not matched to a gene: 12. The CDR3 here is CASSQPPGLAGKVYEQYF. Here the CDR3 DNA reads TGTGCCAGCAGCCAGCCCCCAGGACTAGCGGGGAAGGTCTACGAGCAGTACTTC.

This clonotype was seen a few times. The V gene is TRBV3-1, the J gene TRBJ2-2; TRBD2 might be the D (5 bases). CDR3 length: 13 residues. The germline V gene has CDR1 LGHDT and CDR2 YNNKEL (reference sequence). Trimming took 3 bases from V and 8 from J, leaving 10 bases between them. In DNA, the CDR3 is TGTGCCAGCAGCCAGCACGAGGGTGGGGAGCTGTTTTTT. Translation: CASSQHEGGELFF.

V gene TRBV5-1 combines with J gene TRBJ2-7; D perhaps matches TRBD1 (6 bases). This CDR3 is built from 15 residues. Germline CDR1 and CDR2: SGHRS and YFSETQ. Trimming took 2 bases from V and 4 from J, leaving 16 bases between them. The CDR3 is CASSFGRDIRYEQYF. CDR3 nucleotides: TGCGCCAGCAGCTTTGGCCGGGACATCAGGTACGAGCAGTACTTC.

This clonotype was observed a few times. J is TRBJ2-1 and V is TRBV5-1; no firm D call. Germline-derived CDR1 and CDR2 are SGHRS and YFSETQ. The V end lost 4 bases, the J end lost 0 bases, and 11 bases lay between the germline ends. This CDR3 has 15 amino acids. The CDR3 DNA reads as TGCGCCAGCAGCACTGACGTGAGCTCCTACAATGAGCAGTTCTTC. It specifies CASSTDVSSYNEQFF. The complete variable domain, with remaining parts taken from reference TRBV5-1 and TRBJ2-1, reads KAGVTQTPRYLIKTRGQQVTLSCSPISGHRSVSWYQQTPGQGLQFLFEYFSETQRNKGNFPGRFSGRQFSNSRSEMNVSTLELGDSALYLCASSTDVSSYNEQFFGPGTRLTVL.

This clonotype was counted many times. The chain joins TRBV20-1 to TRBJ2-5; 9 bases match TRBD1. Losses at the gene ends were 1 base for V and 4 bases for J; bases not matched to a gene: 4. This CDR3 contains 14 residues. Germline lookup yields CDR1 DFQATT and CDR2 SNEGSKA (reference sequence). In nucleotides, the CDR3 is TGCAGTGCTAGAGGAAGGGGACAGGGAGAGACCCAGTACTTC. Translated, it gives CSARGRGQGETQYF.

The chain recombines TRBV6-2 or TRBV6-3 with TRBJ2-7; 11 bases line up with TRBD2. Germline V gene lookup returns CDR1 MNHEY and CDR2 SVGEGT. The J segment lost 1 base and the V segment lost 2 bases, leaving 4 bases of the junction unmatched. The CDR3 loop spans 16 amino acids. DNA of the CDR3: TGTGCCAGCAGTTACACTAGCGGGAGTTATTCCTACGAGCAGTACTTC. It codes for CASSYTSGSYSYEQYF.

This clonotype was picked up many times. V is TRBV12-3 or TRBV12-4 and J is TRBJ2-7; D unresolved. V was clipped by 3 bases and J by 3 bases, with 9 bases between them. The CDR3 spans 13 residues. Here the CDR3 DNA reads TGTGCCAGCAGTTTGGGTGGCGGCTACGAGCAGTACTTC. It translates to CASSLGGGYEQYF.

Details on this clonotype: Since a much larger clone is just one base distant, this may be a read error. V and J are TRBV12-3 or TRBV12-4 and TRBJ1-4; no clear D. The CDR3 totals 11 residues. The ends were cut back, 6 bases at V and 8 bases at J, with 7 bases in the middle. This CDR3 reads CASRQTEKLFF. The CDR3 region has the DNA TGTGCCAGCAGGCAGACAGAAAAACTGTTTTTT.

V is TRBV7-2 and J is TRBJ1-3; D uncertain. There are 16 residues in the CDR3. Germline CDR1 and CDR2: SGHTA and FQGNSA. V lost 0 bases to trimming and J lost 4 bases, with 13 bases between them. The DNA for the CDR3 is TGTGCCAGCAGCTTAGCGAGCACGGCGGCAGGAAACACCATATATTTT. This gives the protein CASSLASTAAGNTIYF.

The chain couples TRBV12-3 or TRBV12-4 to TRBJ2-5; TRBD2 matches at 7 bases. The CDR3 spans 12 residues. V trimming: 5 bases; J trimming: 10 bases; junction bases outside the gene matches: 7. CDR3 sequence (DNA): TGTGCCAGCAGTCTGACACCGGGAGGCCAGTACTTC. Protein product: CASSLTPGGQYF.

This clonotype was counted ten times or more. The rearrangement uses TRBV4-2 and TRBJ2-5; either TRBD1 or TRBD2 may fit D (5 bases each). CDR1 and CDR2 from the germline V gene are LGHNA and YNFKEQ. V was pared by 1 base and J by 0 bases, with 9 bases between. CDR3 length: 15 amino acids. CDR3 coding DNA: TGTGCCAGCAGCCAAGTCGGGGCAGACCAAGAGACCCAGTACTTC. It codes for CASSQVGADQETQYF.

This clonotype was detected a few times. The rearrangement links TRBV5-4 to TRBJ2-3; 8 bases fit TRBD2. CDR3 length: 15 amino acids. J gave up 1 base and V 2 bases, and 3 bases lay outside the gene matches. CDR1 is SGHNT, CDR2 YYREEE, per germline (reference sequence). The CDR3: CASSLSGGGTDTQYF. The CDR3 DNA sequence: TGTGCCAGCAGCTTAAGCGGGGGCGGCACAGATACGCAGTATTTT.

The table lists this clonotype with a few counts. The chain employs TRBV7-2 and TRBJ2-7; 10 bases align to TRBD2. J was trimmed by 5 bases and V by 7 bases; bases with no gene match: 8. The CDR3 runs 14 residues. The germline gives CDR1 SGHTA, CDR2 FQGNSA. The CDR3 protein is CASTPSGSFDEQYF. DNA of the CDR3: TGTGCCAGCACCCCTAGCGGGAGCTTCGACGAGCAGTACTTC.

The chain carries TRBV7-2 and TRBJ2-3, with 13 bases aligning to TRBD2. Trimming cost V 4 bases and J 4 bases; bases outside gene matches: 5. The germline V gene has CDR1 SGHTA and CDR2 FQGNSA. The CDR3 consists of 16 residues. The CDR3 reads CASSSGLAGPADTQYF. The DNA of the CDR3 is TGTGCCAGCAGCTCGGGACTAGCGGGACCCGCAGATACGCAGTATTTT. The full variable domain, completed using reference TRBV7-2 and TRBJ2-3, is GAGVSQSPSNKVTEKGKDVELRCDPISGHTALYWYRQSLGQGLEFLIYFQGNSAPDKSGLPSDRFSAERTGGSVSTLTIQRTQQEDSAVYLCASSSGLAGPADTQYFGPGTRLTVL.

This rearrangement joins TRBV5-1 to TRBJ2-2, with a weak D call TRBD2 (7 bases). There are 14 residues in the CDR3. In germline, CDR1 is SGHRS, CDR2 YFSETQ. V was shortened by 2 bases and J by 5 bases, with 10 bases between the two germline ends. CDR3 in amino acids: CASSFGGRTGELFF. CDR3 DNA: TGCGCCAGCAGCTTCGGGGGGCGGACCGGGGAGCTGTTTTTT.

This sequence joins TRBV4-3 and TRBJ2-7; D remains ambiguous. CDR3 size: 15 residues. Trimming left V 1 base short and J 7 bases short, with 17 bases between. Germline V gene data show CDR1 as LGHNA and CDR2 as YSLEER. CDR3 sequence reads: CASSQGWQILGEQYF. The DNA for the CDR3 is TGCGCCAGCAGCCAAGGGTGGCAAATCCTCGGTGAGCAGTACTTC.

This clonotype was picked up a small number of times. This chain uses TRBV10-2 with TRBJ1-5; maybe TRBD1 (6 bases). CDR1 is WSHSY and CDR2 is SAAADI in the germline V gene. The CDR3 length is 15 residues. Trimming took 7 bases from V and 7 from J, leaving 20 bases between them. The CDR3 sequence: CASILGGLFGQPQHF. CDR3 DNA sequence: TGCGCCAGCATCCTTGGGGGGCTGTTTGGGCAGCCCCAGCATTTT.